The rows below give T cell receptor beta chains drawn from one sample of a study of blood T cell repertoires in COVID-19. Profiled with immunoSEQ multiplex PCR; TCRdb holds only in-frame clones, not every one. The sample has roughly 36,000 clones; about 87% are singletons. The sequencing input was peripheral blood. The source of these receptors is a man older than 75 with active COVID-19. Both conserved end residues are part of each CDR3. Fields, in order: D gene, J gene, clone size, V gene, CDR3 protein, CDR3 DNA. D genes are given only for firm matches. Clone size is not always given. Where it is, it says once, few, many or a class for expanded clones.

d_gene: TRBD1
j_gene: TRBJ2-1
abundance: NA
v_gene: TRBV5-1
CDR3aa: CASSSGQSYNEQFF
CDR3nt: TGCGCCAGCAGCTCGGGACAGTCTTACAATGAGCAGTTCTTC

d_gene: TRBD2
j_gene: TRBJ2-1
abundance: NA
v_gene: TRBV27
CDR3aa: CASNSGTYTMKQFF
CDR3nt: TGTGCCAGCAACAGCGGGACCTACACAATGAAGCAGTTCTTC

d_gene: NA
j_gene: TRBJ1-1
abundance: NA
v_gene: TRBV27
CDR3aa: CASGPQGTSSAFF
CDR3nt: TGTGCCAGCGGACCACAGGGAACTTCTTCAGCTTTCTTT

d_gene: TRBD2
j_gene: TRBJ2-3
abundance: NA
v_gene: TRBV7-2
CDR3aa: CASSSGSGRGTDTQYF
CDR3nt: TGTGCCAGCAGCTCAGGGAGCGGGAGGGGGACAGATACGCAGTATTTT

d_gene: TRBD2
j_gene: TRBJ2-2
abundance: NA
v_gene: TRBV6-2/TRBV6-3
CDR3aa: CASSWGLAGGPSITGELFF
CDR3nt: TGTGCCAGCAGTTGGGGACTAGCGGGAGGGCCCTCGATCACCGGGGAGCTGTTTTTT

d_gene: TRBD1
j_gene: TRBJ2-7
abundance: once
v_gene: TRBV30
CDR3aa: CAWSVGGQGAYEQYF
CDR3nt: TGTGCCTGGAGTGTTGGGGGACAGGGGGCCTACGAGCAGTACTTC

d_gene: TRBD1
j_gene: TRBJ2-5
abundance: NA
v_gene: TRBV5-5
CDR3aa: CANPPQGAEETQYF
CDR3nt: TGTGCCAACCCACCACAGGGGGCAGAAGAGACCCAGTACTTC

d_gene: NA
j_gene: TRBJ2-3
abundance: NA
v_gene: TRBV18
CDR3aa: CATRSGSTDTQYF
CDR3nt: TGTGCCACCCGATCTGGCTCCACAGATACGCAGTATTTT

d_gene: NA
j_gene: TRBJ1-4
abundance: NA
v_gene: TRBV19
CDR3aa: CASSIQGLPNEKLFF
CDR3nt: TGTGCCAGTAGTATACAGGGGCTACCTAATGAAAAACTGTTTTTT

d_gene: NA
j_gene: TRBJ2-1
abundance: NA
v_gene: TRBV13
CDR3aa: CASSPLPSSSYNEQFF
CDR3nt: TGTGCCAGCAGCCCGCTCCCATCGAGCTCCTACAATGAGCAGTTCTTC

d_gene: TRBD1
j_gene: TRBJ1-5
abundance: NA
v_gene: TRBV7-2
CDR3aa: CASSPTAGGYNQPQHF
CDR3nt: TGTGCCAGCAGCCCGACGGCAGGGGGCTACAATCAGCCCCAGCATTTT

d_gene: TRBD2
j_gene: TRBJ2-1
abundance: NA
v_gene: TRBV18
CDR3aa: CASSPGQGLAGNNEQFF
CDR3nt: TGTGCCAGCTCACCAGGGCAGGGGCTAGCGGGCAACAATGAGCAGTTCTTC

d_gene: NA
j_gene: TRBJ2-6
abundance: NA
v_gene: TRBV5-1
CDR3aa: CASSLALGVGSGANVLTF
CDR3nt: TGCGCCAGCAGCTTGGCCTTAGGGGTGGGTTCGGGGGCCAACGTCCTGACTTTC

d_gene: NA
j_gene: TRBJ1-4
abundance: NA
v_gene: TRBV28
CDR3aa: CASSLQATNEKLFF
CDR3nt: TGTGCCAGCAGTTTACAGGCAACTAATGAAAAACTGTTTTTT

d_gene: NA
j_gene: TRBJ2-7
abundance: NA
v_gene: TRBV11-2
CDR3aa: CASSLKEGFSSYEQYF
CDR3nt: TGTGCCAGCAGCTTGAAGGAGGGCTTTAGCTCCTACGAGCAGTACTTC